This T cell receptor beta chain was recorded in a study of T cell clones after liver transplantation. Germline V gene data show CDR1 as SNHLY and CDR2 as FYNNEI. J lost 6 bases, V lost 7 bases, and 10 bases had no gene match. The CDR3 is made up of 15 amino acids. Method: immunoSEQ multiplex PCR; TCRdb's copy keeps in-frame clones and lacks some. The sample holds tens of thousands of clones, less than 85% seen once. This chain links TRBV2 with TRBJ2-2, with TRBD2 matching 8 bases. Sample: CD4+ T cells from blood, taken at the approximately 16-month timepoint. The TCR was taken from a human patient who received a liver transplant. The graft donor may be the source of some T cells. The CDR3 region has the DNA TGTGCCAGCAACCCTCGAAGCGGGGGCCCCGGGGAGCTGTTTTTT. Translated: CASNPRSGGPGELFF.